These T cell receptor beta chains were read from a single sample in a study of early T cells in non-severe SARS-CoV-2 infection. Each CDR3 protein is one row after TCRdb ran MiXCR on the 5' RACE reads. The sample gives around 50,000 distinct CDR3 sequences, approximately 6.2% of which show up once; around 3.9% is in the top ten. Material for sequencing was whole blood. These receptor sequences come from an adult who was a healthcare worker with PCR-confirmed SARS-CoV-2 infection or an uninfected control (not recorded which). CDR3s include the opening cysteine and the closing phenylalanine or tryptophan. Fields, in order: V gene, D gene, J gene, clone size, CDR3 DNA, CDR3 protein. D genes are given only for firm matches. Where a row states a size, it is once, few, many or the class of an expanded clone; other rows omit it.

v_gene: TRBV4-3
d_gene: -
j_gene: TRBJ2-3
abundance: many
CDR3nt: TGCGCCAGCAGCCAAGATCAGGCAGATACGCAGTATTTT
CDR3aa: CASSQDQADTQYF

v_gene: TRBV20-1
d_gene: -
j_gene: TRBJ1-1
abundance: many
CDR3nt: TGCAGTGCTAGGGGGAAACTGAACACTGAAGCTTTCTTT
CDR3aa: CSARGKLNTEAFF

v_gene: TRBV20-1
d_gene: TRBD2
j_gene: TRBJ2-5
abundance: few
CDR3nt: TGCAGTGCTAGAGCCCCCAGGGCCGGCGGGGGGCATCAAGAGACCCAGTACTTC
CDR3aa: CSARAPRAGGGHQETQYF

v_gene: TRBV6-1
d_gene: TRBD1
j_gene: TRBJ1-6
abundance: many
CDR3nt: TGTGCCAGCAGTACCGACACCGGGACAGGCTATTCACCCCTCCACTTT
CDR3aa: CASSTDTGTGYSPLHF

v_gene: TRBV20-1
d_gene: -
j_gene: TRBJ1-6
abundance: many
CDR3nt: TGCAGTGCAAGGGGCCATAATTCACCCCTCCACTTT
CDR3aa: CSARGHNSPLHF

v_gene: TRBV11-2
d_gene: TRBD1
j_gene: TRBJ2-1
abundance: many
CDR3nt: TGTGCCAGCAGCCGCGCCCGGGACAGGGTGGCCAATGAGCAGTTCTTC
CDR3aa: CASSRARDRVANEQFF

v_gene: TRBV19
d_gene: TRBD1
j_gene: TRBJ1-5
abundance: many
CDR3nt: TGTGCCAGTACCCATAGAGGGACAGGGGAACCCCCGAGGCAGCCCCAGCATTTT
CDR3aa: CASTHRGTGEPPRQPQHF

v_gene: TRBV18
d_gene: -
j_gene: TRBJ2-3
abundance: -
CDR3nt: TGTGCCAGCTCACCAAGGACCACAGATACGCAGTATTTT
CDR3aa: CASSPRTTDTQYF

v_gene: TRBV15
d_gene: TRBD1
j_gene: TRBJ1-1
abundance: many
CDR3nt: TGTGCCACCAGCAGATACAGGGGGGGAAACACTGAAGCTTTCTTT
CDR3aa: CATSRYRGGNTEAFF

v_gene: TRBV7-6
d_gene: TRBD2
j_gene: TRBJ2-1
abundance: -
CDR3nt: TGTGCCAGCAGCTTACGACTAGCGGGGGCTAGGGATGAGCAGTTCTTC
CDR3aa: CASSLRLAGARDEQFF

v_gene: TRBV19
d_gene: TRBD1
j_gene: TRBJ1-2
abundance: few
CDR3nt: TGTGTCAGTAGTAGCCGGGACAGTCCTCGGGGCTACACCTTC
CDR3aa: CVSSSRDSPRGYTF

v_gene: TRBV24-1
d_gene: -
j_gene: TRBJ2-7
abundance: few
CDR3nt: TGTGCCACCAGTGATACAGGGCGGGAGCAGTACTTC
CDR3aa: CATSDTGREQYF

v_gene: TRBV30
d_gene: -
j_gene: TRBJ2-3
abundance: many
CDR3nt: TGTGCCTGGAGTGCAAGCGGGCCCACAGATACGCAGTATTTT
CDR3aa: CAWSASGPTDTQYF

v_gene: TRBV7-2
d_gene: -
j_gene: TRBJ1-2
abundance: many
CDR3nt: TGTGCCAGCAGCTTAACCTGGAACTATGGCTACACCTTC
CDR3aa: CASSLTWNYGYTF

v_gene: TRBV12-2
d_gene: -
j_gene: TRBJ1-1
abundance: few
CDR3nt: TGTGCAAGTCGCTTAGTTTCGGTCATCGGGGCGAAGTTGGCTGAAGCTTTCTTT
CDR3aa: CASRLVSVIGAKLAEAFF

v_gene: TRBV7-9
d_gene: TRBD1
j_gene: TRBJ1-1
abundance: -
CDR3nt: TGTGCCAGCAGGCCCCGACAGGGGGAAGCTTTCTTT
CDR3aa: CASRPRQGEAFF

v_gene: TRBV28
d_gene: TRBD2
j_gene: TRBJ2-3
abundance: few
CDR3nt: TGTGCCAGCAGTCCTGTTCGGGGGGGCAGCACAGATACGCAGTATTTT
CDR3aa: CASSPVRGGSTDTQYF

v_gene: TRBV20-1
d_gene: TRBD2
j_gene: TRBJ2-7
abundance: many
CDR3nt: TGCAGTGCCCCTAGCGGGGACCCCTACGAGCAGTACTTC
CDR3aa: CSAPSGDPYEQYF

v_gene: TRBV7-3
d_gene: -
j_gene: TRBJ2-2
abundance: many
CDR3nt: TGTGCCAGCAGCCCGACAGTAATGAACACCGGGGAGCTGTTTTTT
CDR3aa: CASSPTVMNTGELFF

v_gene: TRBV7-9
d_gene: TRBD1
j_gene: TRBJ1-2
abundance: -
CDR3nt: TGTGCCAGCAGCTCCCCGGACAGGGGCGACGGCTACACCTTC
CDR3aa: CASSSPDRGDGYTF

v_gene: TRBV7-9
d_gene: TRBD1
j_gene: TRBJ1-1
abundance: -
CDR3nt: TGTGCCAGCAGCGTCGGGACAGGGAGGTTTAGTGGCACTGAAGCTTTCTTT
CDR3aa: CASSVGTGRFSGTEAFF

v_gene: TRBV9
d_gene: -
j_gene: TRBJ1-6
abundance: many
CDR3nt: TGTGCCAGCACCCGTTGGGGGGACGCCGGGAATTCACCCCTCCACTTT
CDR3aa: CASTRWGDAGNSPLHF

v_gene: TRBV12-3/TRBV12-4
d_gene: -
j_gene: TRBJ1-1
abundance: many
CDR3nt: TGTGCCAGCAGTCAAGGGCCAGGCACTGAAGCTTTCTTT
CDR3aa: CASSQGPGTEAFF

v_gene: TRBV2
d_gene: -
j_gene: TRBJ1-6
abundance: many
CDR3nt: TGTGCCAGCAGGGAGGAGAGCTCCTATAATTCACCCCTCCACTTT
CDR3aa: CASREESSYNSPLHF

v_gene: TRBV11-2
d_gene: -
j_gene: TRBJ2-2
abundance: many
CDR3nt: TGTGCCAGCAGCCACGGCCCCGGGGAGCTGTTTTTT
CDR3aa: CASSHGPGELFF

v_gene: TRBV28
d_gene: -
j_gene: TRBJ1-5
abundance: few
CDR3nt: TGTGCCAGCAGTTTTAGGAGCAATCAGCCCCAGCATTTT
CDR3aa: CASSFRSNQPQHF

v_gene: TRBV6-6
d_gene: TRBD1
j_gene: TRBJ2-6
abundance: -
CDR3nt: TGTGCCAGCACTCGGGACAGGCGACACTCTGGGGCCAACGTCCTGACTTTC
CDR3aa: CASTRDRRHSGANVLTF

v_gene: TRBV6-2/TRBV6-3
d_gene: TRBD1
j_gene: TRBJ1-2
abundance: -
CDR3nt: TGTGCCAGCAGTCCCCGGGACAGAAATGGCTACACCTTC
CDR3aa: CASSPRDRNGYTF

v_gene: TRBV6-5
d_gene: TRBD1
j_gene: TRBJ1-2
abundance: -
CDR3nt: TGTGCCAGCAGACAGGGGTATGAACTCTATGGCTACACCTTC
CDR3aa: CASRQGYELYGYTF

v_gene: TRBV6-6
d_gene: -
j_gene: TRBJ2-7
abundance: -
CDR3nt: TGTGCCAGCAGTTATGTCCAGGGGAACAACGAGCAGTACTTC
CDR3aa: CASSYVQGNNEQYF

v_gene: TRBV2
d_gene: TRBD1
j_gene: TRBJ1-2
abundance: many
CDR3nt: TGTGCCAGCAGTGACAGGGGGCGTTTTTATGGCTACACCTTC
CDR3aa: CASSDRGRFYGYTF

v_gene: TRBV5-1
d_gene: TRBD1
j_gene: TRBJ1-4
abundance: many
CDR3nt: TGCGCCAGCAGCCCGGACAGGGCGGATGAAAAACTGTTTTTT
CDR3aa: CASSPDRADEKLFF

v_gene: TRBV7-9
d_gene: -
j_gene: TRBJ2-5
abundance: few
CDR3nt: TGTGCCAGCAGCTACGGGCGTCAGGTACAAGAGACCCAGTACTTC
CDR3aa: CASSYGRQVQETQYF

v_gene: TRBV5-4
d_gene: -
j_gene: TRBJ1-1
abundance: many
CDR3nt: TGTGCCAGCAGCTTTAATCCGGGCGGGGAAGCTTTCTTT
CDR3aa: CASSFNPGGEAFF

v_gene: TRBV18
d_gene: -
j_gene: TRBJ2-2
abundance: once
CDR3nt: TGTGCCAGCTCACCACCCGGGGGCAGGAACACCGGGGAGCTGTTTTTT
CDR3aa: CASSPPGGRNTGELFF

v_gene: TRBV7-8
d_gene: -
j_gene: TRBJ2-7
abundance: -
CDR3nt: TGTGCCAGCAGCTTATGGGACTTGTCCTACGAGCAGTACTTC
CDR3aa: CASSLWDLSYEQYF

v_gene: TRBV19
d_gene: -
j_gene: TRBJ2-2
abundance: few
CDR3nt: TGTGCCAGTAGAAGAACAGCGAACACCGGGGAGCTGTTTTTT
CDR3aa: CASRRTANTGELFF

v_gene: TRBV4-3
d_gene: -
j_gene: TRBJ2-7
abundance: many
CDR3nt: TGCGCCAGCAGCCAAGAGTCCGGGCCCTACGGACGCTACGAGCAGTACTTC
CDR3aa: CASSQESGPYGRYEQYF

v_gene: TRBV12-3/TRBV12-4
d_gene: -
j_gene: TRBJ2-4
abundance: many
CDR3nt: TGTGCCAGCAGCCTGTGGCAGAGAGTTAACATTCAGTACTTC
CDR3aa: CASSLWQRVNIQYF

v_gene: TRBV11-2
d_gene: -
j_gene: TRBJ2-4
abundance: once
CDR3nt: TGTGCCAGCAGCAGCCGGGGGTGGCAGGGGGCCAAAAACATTCAGTACTTC
CDR3aa: CASSSRGWQGAKNIQYF

v_gene: TRBV5-1
d_gene: -
j_gene: TRBJ2-3
abundance: many
CDR3nt: TGCGCCAGCAGCTCAGGCAACAGATACTCTAGCACAGATACGCAGTATTTT
CDR3aa: CASSSGNRYSSTDTQYF

v_gene: TRBV24-1
d_gene: -
j_gene: TRBJ1-1
abundance: many
CDR3nt: TGTGCCACCAGTGATCCTCCCGGGACAGAAGCTTTCTTT
CDR3aa: CATSDPPGTEAFF

v_gene: TRBV5-8
d_gene: -
j_gene: TRBJ2-7
abundance: many
CDR3nt: TGTGCCAGCAGCCAGAACCCTTTTAGCTCCTACGAGCAGTACTTC
CDR3aa: CASSQNPFSSYEQYF

v_gene: TRBV7-3
d_gene: -
j_gene: TRBJ2-3
abundance: -
CDR3nt: TGTGCCAGCAGCTTAAGACAGACCACAGATACGCAGTATTTT
CDR3aa: CASSLRQTTDTQYF

v_gene: TRBV7-6
d_gene: -
j_gene: TRBJ2-6
abundance: -
CDR3nt: TGTGCCAGCAGCGCCCGAGGGGCCAACGTCCTGACTTTC
CDR3aa: CASSARGANVLTF

v_gene: TRBV15
d_gene: TRBD2
j_gene: TRBJ2-1
abundance: -
CDR3nt: TGTGCCACCAGCAGAGTAGCGGGGGGGCCTGGCAATGAGCAGTTCTTC
CDR3aa: CATSRVAGGPGNEQFF

v_gene: TRBV7-6
d_gene: -
j_gene: TRBJ2-5
abundance: many
CDR3nt: TGTGCCAGCAGCCCGAGACAAGAGACCCAGTACTTC
CDR3aa: CASSPRQETQYF